The present T cell receptor beta chain was sequenced within a study of Ad26.COV2.S vaccination and SARS-CoV-2 variants (TCRdb year 2021). Background for the entire study: Vaccine-arm donors were drawn from COV1001, a multicentre, randomized, double-blind, placebo-controlled phase I-IIa trial of Ad26.COV2.S in healthy adults. Investigators did not know the trial group allocation while performing experiments and assessing outcomes. Dosing of Ad26.COV2.S was intramuscular, at either 5x10^10 or 1x10^11 viral particles, delivered as one shot or as two shots spaced 56 days apart. The TCR-sequenced set comprised around 32 samples: some 19 Ad26.COV2.S vaccine recipients, 5 placebo recipients and 8 SARS-CoV-2 convalescent individuals. The specificity and breadth of SARS-CoV-2-reactive T cell receptors after Ad26.COV2.S vaccination were assessed by TCRbeta repertoire sequencing. Trial participants were randomized into five groups of five: low-dose or high-dose Ad26.COV2.S given once or twice, or placebo on both occasions.

The CDR3 has 13 amino acids, counting the end cysteine and phenylalanine. The DNA shown is the 39-base CDR3, in frame from base 1. Study-wide conclusions, independent of this receptor: Vaccine and placebo recipients had comparable non-spike TCR breadth, which fits with the vaccine containing only spike. Comparing responses between vaccine doses or regimens was not something the study was powered to do. Compared with placebo recipients, Ad26.COV2.S recipients showed higher spike-specific TCR breadth (P = 0.0014). The authors noted that the TCR breadth and depth analyses may have underestimated total T cell responses. After vaccination, substantial breadth of spike-specific CD8+ and CD4+ T cell responses was reported.

Reading the label with the study, this specimen's treatment or condition is: some 20 received Ad26.COV2.S at low or high dose, single or two shots; 5 received placebo; per-sample allocation not given. Repertoires of vaccine and placebo recipients were sequenced from samples taken on day 63 after the first injection. Between 29 July and 7 August 2020, Cohort 1b enrolled about 27 adults aged 18-55 years at one site in Boston, USA. Ad26.COV2.S was a replication-incompetent adenovirus type 26 vector expressing a prefusion-stabilized SARS-CoV-2 spike protein from the original Wuhan strain. The immunoSEQ Assay was the method used to sequence TCRbeta CDR3 regions. After extraction, genomic DNA underwent amplification by bias-controlled multiplex PCR, followed by high-throughput sequencing. Per the authors' processing: To quantify the absolute abundance of each unique TCRbeta CDR3 region, sequences were collapsed and filtered. T cell fraction was estimated by normalizing TCRbeta template counts to usable DNA, with usable DNA measured through amplification of reference genes found in all nucleated cells. Repertoire TCRs were annotated as SARS-CoV-2-specific when V gene, CDR3 amino acid sequence and J gene were exactly matched to a known reactive TCR set. The reference SARS-CoV-2 TCR set was derived from MIRA and filtered for enrichment in COVID-19-positive ImmuneCODE repertoires, a step that removed public or cross-reactive TCRs. Drawing on the MIRA antigens, annotated TCRs were analysed further at the level of specific ORF or position within ORF. Breadth was defined as the number of annotated unique rearrangements divided by the total number of unique productive rearrangements, and depth was defined as the summed frequency of the annotated unique rearrangements. TCR breadth was compared between groups using two-sided Wilcoxon rank-sum tests. TCRdb obtained this table from immuneACCESS and retained in-frame rearrangements with V and J assigned. These tables miss some clones; where compared with another copy, unresolved V genes account for less than half of the shortfall, and the remainder is unexplained. V, J and clone size are taken as reported in that table, and D and trimming were inferred from the DNA itself. Present in this sample are approximately 410,000 clones, approximately 92% of which were seen just once. Over 1.5% of the sample belongs to the ten largest clones.

Comment on this clone: What antigen it recognizes has not been identified. Base qualities are not recorded, but no much larger clone differs from it by a single base.

The specimen comprised peripheral blood, sampled in a trial of Ad26.COV2.S vaccine versus placebo. The sequence was obtained from a person aged 18-65 years who received the Ad26.COV2.S COVID-19 vaccine or a placebo. The chain was built from TRBV21-1 and TRBJ2-7; TRBD1, the table's D call, was not compared with the DNA. TRBV21-1 is designated a pseudogene. Here the CDR3 is given as CASSKVAQYEQYF. The DNA sequence is as follows: TGTGCCAGCAGCAAAGTTGCTCAGTACGAGCAGTACTTC.